Listed below are T cell receptor beta chains from one sample, sequenced in a study of early T cells in non-severe SARS-CoV-2 infection. In TCRdb, the 5' RACE reads were re-called with MiXCR into one record per CDR3 protein. The repertoire holds approximately 83,000 distinct CDR3 sequences, with 11% to 15% as singletons. The sequenced sample was whole blood. These receptors originate from an adult who was a healthcare worker with PCR-confirmed SARS-CoV-2 infection or an uninfected control (not recorded which). The CDR3 runs from the conserved cysteine through the conserved F or W. D genes are given only for firm matches. The size field is filled for only some rows; it gives once, few, many or a size class.

d_gene	v_gene	abundance	j_gene	CDR3nt	CDR3aa
-	TRBV5-1	-	TRBJ2-1	TGCGCCAGCAGCTTGCTAAGCGTCAATAAGCAGTTCTTC	CASSLLSVNKQFF
TRBD1	TRBV28	-	TRBJ2-7	TGTGCCAGCAGTTCTAGGACAGGGTGGAGTGAGCAGTACTTC	CASSSRTGWSEQYF
-	TRBV6-5	-	TRBJ1-3	TGTGCCAGCAGTCCCGGGGGGGGCTCTGGAAACACCATATATTTT	CASSPGGGSGNTIYF
-	TRBV5-8	few	TRBJ1-1	TGTGCCAGCAGCTTGGCCGAGGCAGTGGGGACTGAAGCTTTCTTT	CASSLAEAVGTEAFF
-	TRBV12-3/TRBV12-4	many	TRBJ2-7	TGTGCCAGCAGGTCCGGAGGGACAGCCCGACCCTACGAGCAGTACTTC	CASRSGGTARPYEQYF
-	TRBV20-1	-	TRBJ2-3	TGCAGTGCTGGAACCCCGGGTGCTCGCACAGATACGCAGTATTTT	CSAGTPGARTDTQYF
TRBD2	TRBV11-2	-	TRBJ2-5	TGTGCCAGCAGCTTAGGACTAGCGGGAGAGACCCAGTACTTC	CASSLGLAGETQYF
-	TRBV7-2	many	TRBJ2-1	TGTGCCAGCAGCTTAGTGCCGGGGGCGGGGTACAATGAGCAGTTCTTC	CASSLVPGAGYNEQFF
-	TRBV4-1	few	TRBJ1-1	TGCGCCAGCAGCCGGGGACCTGAAGCTTTCTTT	CASSRGPEAFF
TRBD1	TRBV5-1	few	TRBJ2-1	TGCGCCAGCAGCCCACTGGGACAGGGTGAGCAGTTCTTC	CASSPLGQGEQFF
-	TRBV28	-	TRBJ1-2	TGTGCCAGCAGCCGACGAGGGGCTACATATGGCTACACCTTC	CASSRRGATYGYTF
-	TRBV12-3/TRBV12-4	few	TRBJ2-5	TGTGCCAGCAGTCCCCGGGGTCAAGAGACCCAGTACTTC	CASSPRGQETQYF
TRBD1	TRBV11-2	few	TRBJ2-7	TGTGCCAGCAGCTTAGAGACAGGGGGCTTGTACGAGCAGTACTTC	CASSLETGGLYEQYF
TRBD1	TRBV20-1	few	TRBJ2-7	TGCAGTGCTAGGCGCTTTGAGGGGGCAAGGGGATACGAGCAGTACTTC	CSARRFEGARGYEQYF
-	TRBV12-3/TRBV12-4	-	TRBJ2-2	TGTGCCAGCAGCCCAAGGAACAACGCGAACACCGGGGAGCTGTTTTTT	CASSPRNNANTGELFF
-	TRBV7-2	-	TRBJ1-1	TGTGCCAGCAGCTTAATGACTGACACTGAAGCTTTCTTT	CASSLMTDTEAFF
-	TRBV11-1	-	TRBJ1-1	TGTGCCAGCAGCTTATACGCCGGGACTGAAGCTTTCTTT	CASSLYAGTEAFF
-	TRBV20-1	few	TRBJ1-1	TGCAGTGCTAGAGAGCTTAATGAAGCTTTCTTT	CSARELNEAFF
-	TRBV6-2/TRBV6-3	-	TRBJ2-7	TGTGCCAGCAAAAACAGGGCCGGCGAGCAGTACTTC	CASKNRAGEQYF
-	TRBV3-1	-	TRBJ1-1	TGTGCCAGCAGCCAAGCGAGAGCCAGAGCCCTGAACACTGAAGCTTTCTTT	CASSQARARALNTEAFF
-	TRBV6-2/TRBV6-3	many	TRBJ2-1	TGTGCCACGCTTCGGGACAACTACAATGAGCAGTTCTTC	CATLRDNYNEQFF
-	TRBV29-1	-	TRBJ2-2	TGCAGCGTTGTACGCGCCACCTGGGAGCTGTTTTTT	CSVVRATWELFF
-	TRBV20-1	-	TRBJ2-3	TGCAGTGCCAGAAGACCGGCAGATACGCAGTATTTT	CSARRPADTQYF
-	TRBV20-1	few	TRBJ2-5	TGCAGTGCCTTTGAGCCGGGGAACCAAGAGACCCAGTACTTC	CSAFEPGNQETQYF
-	TRBV9	-	TRBJ2-7	TGTGCCAGCAGCACAGGGCCAACCCCCTACGAGCAGTACTTC	CASSTGPTPYEQYF
TRBD1	TRBV7-7	few	TRBJ2-5	TGTGCCAGCAGCTTCTCGACCGGGGACAGGGGAGAGACCCAGTACTTC	CASSFSTGDRGETQYF
-	TRBV20-1	-	TRBJ1-2	TGCAGTGCTAGATGGGCGGCCCCGAGCTACACCTTC	CSARWAAPSYTF
TRBD1	TRBV6-6	few	TRBJ1-2	TGTGCCAGCAGTTACTCTGGACAGGATGGCTACACCTTC	CASSYSGQDGYTF
-	TRBV29-1	many	TRBJ2-7	TGCAGCGTCCGCAACCAGGAGCAGTACTTC	CSVRNQEQYF
-	TRBV28	many	TRBJ2-5	TGTGCCAGCAGTCGCCAACAGGGTTTACAAGAGACCCAGTACTTC	CASSRQQGLQETQYF
TRBD2	TRBV3-1	few	TRBJ2-3	TGTGCCAGCAGCCAAGCAGCTAGCGGGGGCTCAGATACGCAGTATTTT	CASSQAASGGSDTQYF
-	TRBV28	-	TRBJ2-7	TGTGCCAGCAGTTCCCAATACCGCGTATGGTACTTC	CASSSQYRVWYF
-	TRBV7-9	few	TRBJ1-1	TGTGCCAGCAGCTTGGGGCGCCAACTTAACACTGAAGCTTTCTTT	CASSLGRQLNTEAFF
TRBD2	TRBV5-1	-	TRBJ2-7	TGCGCCAGCAGCTTGGTGGGTAGCGGGGGCGTTACCTACGAGCAGTACTTC	CASSLVGSGGVTYEQYF
-	TRBV19	-	TRBJ1-1	TGTGCCACCACACGGGGGACCGCCCTTTTGAACACTGAAGCTTTCTTT	CATTRGTALLNTEAFF
TRBD1	TRBV29-1	many	TRBJ2-7	TGCAGCGTTGAACCGGACAGGGGTAAGCAGTACTTC	CSVEPDRGKQYF
-	TRBV12-3/TRBV12-4	few	TRBJ2-1	TGTGCCAGCAGCCGAATCGGTGAGCAGTTCTTC	CASSRIGEQFF
-	TRBV25-1	-	TRBJ2-7	TGTGCCAGCAGTGAATGGGGCAGGGGAACCACCGAGCAGTACTTC	CASSEWGRGTTEQYF
TRBD1	TRBV9	many	TRBJ1-1	TGTGCCAGCAGCGTAGCCACCCCGAGGGGGCGAGGCACTGAAGCTTTCTTT	CASSVATPRGRGTEAFF
TRBD1	TRBV7-6	many	TRBJ1-1	TGTGCCAGCAGCTCCGGACAGGGGGCAGACACTGAAGCTTTCTTT	CASSSGQGADTEAFF
-	TRBV5-4	-	TRBJ2-3	TGTGCCAGCAGCCCATACCAAGGGCCAGATACGCAGTATTTT	CASSPYQGPDTQYF